These T cell receptor beta chains were read from a single sample in a study of CD8 T cells in ankylosing spondylitis. One entry per CDR3 protein, called by TCRdb with MiXCR from the 5' RACE reads. The sample holds around 340,000 distinct CDR3 sequences, roughly 14% seen once. Material: blood, either unsorted or a sorted T cell fraction (not recorded which). The receptors originated from a male donor with ankylosing spondylitis or in good health (not recorded which). CDR3s leave out the opening cysteine and the closing phenylalanine or tryptophan. Each record gives: D gene, J gene, V gene, CDR3 protein. A D gene is named only where the DNA matches it firmly.

d_call: -; j_call: TRBJ2-2; v_call: TRBV20-1; cdr3_aa: SASSADTGELF
d_call: -; j_call: TRBJ2-3; v_call: TRBV10-3; cdr3_aa: AISDSQATTTDTQY
d_call: -; j_call: TRBJ2-7; v_call: TRBV12-3/TRBV12-4; cdr3_aa: ASSIRMEQY
d_call: -; j_call: TRBJ2-7; v_call: TRBV4-1; cdr3_aa: ASSQVVQKPYEQY
d_call: TRBD2; j_call: TRBJ2-7; v_call: TRBV18; cdr3_aa: ASSPRLAELGNEQY
d_call: TRBD1; j_call: TRBJ1-6; v_call: TRBV27; cdr3_aa: ASHSTGDHSPLH
d_call: -; j_call: TRBJ2-5; v_call: TRBV11-2; cdr3_aa: ASSPFPLGQETQY
d_call: -; j_call: TRBJ1-1; v_call: TRBV25-1; cdr3_aa: ASSDTLLGGDTEAF
d_call: -; j_call: TRBJ2-7; v_call: TRBV15; cdr3_aa: ATSRDVYGEQY
d_call: -; j_call: TRBJ2-2; v_call: TRBV6-5; cdr3_aa: ASSYSFETGELF
d_call: -; j_call: TRBJ2-5; v_call: TRBV28; cdr3_aa: ASSFYPVRTQY
d_call: -; j_call: TRBJ2-5; v_call: TRBV28; cdr3_aa: ASSSRDQRRETQY
d_call: -; j_call: TRBJ1-3; v_call: TRBV29-1; cdr3_aa: SVAAGGNTIY
d_call: -; j_call: TRBJ2-7; v_call: TRBV4-1; cdr3_aa: ASSQDTGELYEQY
d_call: TRBD2; j_call: TRBJ2-1; v_call: TRBV5-1; cdr3_aa: ASSYSGGAVNEQF
d_call: TRBD2; j_call: TRBJ2-1; v_call: TRBV5-6; cdr3_aa: ASSLPGGDEQF
d_call: TRBD1; j_call: TRBJ1-6; v_call: TRBV5-1; cdr3_aa: ASRSAGGSPLH
d_call: -; j_call: TRBJ1-5; v_call: TRBV12-3/TRBV12-4; cdr3_aa: ASSRTSISNQPQH
d_call: -; j_call: TRBJ2-1; v_call: TRBV6-5; cdr3_aa: ASSSHTNEQF
d_call: -; j_call: TRBJ1-1; v_call: TRBV12-3/TRBV12-4; cdr3_aa: ASSGPREAF
d_call: TRBD2; j_call: TRBJ2-2; v_call: TRBV6-2/TRBV6-3; cdr3_aa: ASTNLGLAATGELF
d_call: TRBD2; j_call: TRBJ2-3; v_call: TRBV10-3; cdr3_aa: AISPTSRLEGTQY
d_call: -; j_call: TRBJ2-5; v_call: TRBV5-1; cdr3_aa: ASSLAQQETQY
d_call: TRBD2; j_call: TRBJ2-7; v_call: TRBV3-1; cdr3_aa: ASSQVSGTYEQY
d_call: TRBD2; j_call: TRBJ2-2; v_call: TRBV29-1; cdr3_aa: SVPGLAGGPGTGELF
d_call: -; j_call: TRBJ1-5; v_call: TRBV7-2; cdr3_aa: ASSPRSQPQH
d_call: TRBD2; j_call: TRBJ2-5; v_call: TRBV29-1; cdr3_aa: SPLPRLAGRETQY
d_call: TRBD1; j_call: TRBJ2-5; v_call: TRBV11-2; cdr3_aa: ASSPGQGSWETQY
d_call: TRBD1; j_call: TRBJ2-5; v_call: TRBV4-2; cdr3_aa: ASSLGQGMGETQY
d_call: TRBD2; j_call: TRBJ2-5; v_call: TRBV2; cdr3_aa: ASNRAGGVETQY
d_call: -; j_call: TRBJ2-1; v_call: TRBV3-1; cdr3_aa: ASSRPGTNYNEQF
d_call: TRBD1; j_call: TRBJ2-1; v_call: TRBV27; cdr3_aa: ASSRDRGRDNEQF
d_call: -; j_call: TRBJ2-5; v_call: TRBV4-1; cdr3_aa: ASSQGNSPRETQY
d_call: -; j_call: TRBJ2-1; v_call: TRBV29-1; cdr3_aa: SVEDRRSRMNEQF
d_call: -; j_call: TRBJ1-1; v_call: TRBV3-1; cdr3_aa: ASSQILRGEAF
d_call: -; j_call: TRBJ2-2; v_call: TRBV20-1; cdr3_aa: SARGLKSGDTGELF
d_call: -; j_call: TRBJ2-7; v_call: TRBV27; cdr3_aa: ASSANRVTTYEQY